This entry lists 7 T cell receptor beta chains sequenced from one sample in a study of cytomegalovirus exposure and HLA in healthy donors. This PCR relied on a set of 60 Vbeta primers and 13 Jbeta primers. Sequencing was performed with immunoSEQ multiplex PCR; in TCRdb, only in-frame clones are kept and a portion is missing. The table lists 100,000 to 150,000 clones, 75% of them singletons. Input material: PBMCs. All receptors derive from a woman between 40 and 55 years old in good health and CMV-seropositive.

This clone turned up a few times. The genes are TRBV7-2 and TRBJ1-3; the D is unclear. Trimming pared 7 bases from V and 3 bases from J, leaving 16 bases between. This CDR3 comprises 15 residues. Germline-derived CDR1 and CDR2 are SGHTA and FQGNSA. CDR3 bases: TGTGCCAGCAACTCGGTACACCCGGGTGGAAACACCATATATTTT. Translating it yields CASNSVHPGGNTIYF.

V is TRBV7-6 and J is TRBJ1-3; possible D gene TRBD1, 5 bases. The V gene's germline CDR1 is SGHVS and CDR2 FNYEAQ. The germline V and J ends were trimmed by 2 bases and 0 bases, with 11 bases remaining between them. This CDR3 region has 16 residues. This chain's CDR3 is CASSLSRVDSGNTIYF. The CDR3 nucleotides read TGTGCCAGCAGCTTATCCAGGGTTGACTCTGGAAACACCATATATTTT.

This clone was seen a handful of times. The CDR3 nucleotides read TGTGCCAGCAGTGAAGACGTCAGGGGGCATTCTGGATACGAGCAGTACTTC. Translation: CASSEDVRGHSGYEQYF. The genes are TRBV2 and TRBJ2-7; TRBD1 matches at 8 bases. Per the germline V gene, CDR1 is SNHLY and CDR2 is FYNNEI. The V gene end was trimmed by 1 base and the J gene end by 4 bases; junction bases not matched to a gene: 12. CDR3 length: 17 amino acids.

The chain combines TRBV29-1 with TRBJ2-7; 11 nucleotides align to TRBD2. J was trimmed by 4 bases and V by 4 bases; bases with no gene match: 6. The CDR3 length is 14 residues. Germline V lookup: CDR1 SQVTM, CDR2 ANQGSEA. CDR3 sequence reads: CSVVPGLAVYEQYF. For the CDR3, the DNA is TGCAGCGTTGTACCGGGACTAGCGGTGTACGAGCAGTACTTC.

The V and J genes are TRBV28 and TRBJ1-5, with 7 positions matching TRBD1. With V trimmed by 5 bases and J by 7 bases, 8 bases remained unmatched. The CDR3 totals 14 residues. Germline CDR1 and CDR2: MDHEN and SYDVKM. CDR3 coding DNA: TGTGCCAGCAGTAGACAGGGCACAAGGCAGCCCCAGCATTTT. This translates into CASSRQGTRQPQHF.

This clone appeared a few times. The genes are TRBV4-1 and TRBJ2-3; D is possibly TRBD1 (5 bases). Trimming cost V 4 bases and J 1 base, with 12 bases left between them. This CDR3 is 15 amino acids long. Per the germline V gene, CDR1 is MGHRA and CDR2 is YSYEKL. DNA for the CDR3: TGCGCCAGCAGCCTAACGGACATAGGCACAGATACGCAGTATTTT. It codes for CASSLTDIGTDTQYF.

CDR3 in amino acids: CASGLRQAIYEQYF. The CDR3 bases are TGTGCCAGCGGCCTACGACAGGCTATCTACGAGCAGTACTTC. V usage is TRBV13 and J usage is TRBJ2-7; D perhaps matches TRBD1 (6 bases). The CDR3 contains 14 residues. The V end was cut by 8 bases, the J end by 3 bases, with 17 bases between. Germline V gene data show CDR1 as PRHDT and CDR2 as FYEKMQ (reference sequence).